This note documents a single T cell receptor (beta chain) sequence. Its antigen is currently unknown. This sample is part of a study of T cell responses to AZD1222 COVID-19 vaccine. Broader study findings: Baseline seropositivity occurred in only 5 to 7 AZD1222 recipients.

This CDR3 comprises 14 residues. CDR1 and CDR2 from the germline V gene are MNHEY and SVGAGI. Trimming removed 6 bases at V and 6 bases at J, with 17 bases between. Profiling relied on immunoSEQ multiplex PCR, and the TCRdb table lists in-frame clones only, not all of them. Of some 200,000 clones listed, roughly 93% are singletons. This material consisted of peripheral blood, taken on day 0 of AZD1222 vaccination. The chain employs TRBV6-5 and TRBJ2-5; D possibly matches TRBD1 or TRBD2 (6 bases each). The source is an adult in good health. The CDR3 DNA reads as TGTGCCAGCAGAGGGGGACTGGCATTGCAGACCCAGTACTTC. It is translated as CASRGGLALQTQYF.